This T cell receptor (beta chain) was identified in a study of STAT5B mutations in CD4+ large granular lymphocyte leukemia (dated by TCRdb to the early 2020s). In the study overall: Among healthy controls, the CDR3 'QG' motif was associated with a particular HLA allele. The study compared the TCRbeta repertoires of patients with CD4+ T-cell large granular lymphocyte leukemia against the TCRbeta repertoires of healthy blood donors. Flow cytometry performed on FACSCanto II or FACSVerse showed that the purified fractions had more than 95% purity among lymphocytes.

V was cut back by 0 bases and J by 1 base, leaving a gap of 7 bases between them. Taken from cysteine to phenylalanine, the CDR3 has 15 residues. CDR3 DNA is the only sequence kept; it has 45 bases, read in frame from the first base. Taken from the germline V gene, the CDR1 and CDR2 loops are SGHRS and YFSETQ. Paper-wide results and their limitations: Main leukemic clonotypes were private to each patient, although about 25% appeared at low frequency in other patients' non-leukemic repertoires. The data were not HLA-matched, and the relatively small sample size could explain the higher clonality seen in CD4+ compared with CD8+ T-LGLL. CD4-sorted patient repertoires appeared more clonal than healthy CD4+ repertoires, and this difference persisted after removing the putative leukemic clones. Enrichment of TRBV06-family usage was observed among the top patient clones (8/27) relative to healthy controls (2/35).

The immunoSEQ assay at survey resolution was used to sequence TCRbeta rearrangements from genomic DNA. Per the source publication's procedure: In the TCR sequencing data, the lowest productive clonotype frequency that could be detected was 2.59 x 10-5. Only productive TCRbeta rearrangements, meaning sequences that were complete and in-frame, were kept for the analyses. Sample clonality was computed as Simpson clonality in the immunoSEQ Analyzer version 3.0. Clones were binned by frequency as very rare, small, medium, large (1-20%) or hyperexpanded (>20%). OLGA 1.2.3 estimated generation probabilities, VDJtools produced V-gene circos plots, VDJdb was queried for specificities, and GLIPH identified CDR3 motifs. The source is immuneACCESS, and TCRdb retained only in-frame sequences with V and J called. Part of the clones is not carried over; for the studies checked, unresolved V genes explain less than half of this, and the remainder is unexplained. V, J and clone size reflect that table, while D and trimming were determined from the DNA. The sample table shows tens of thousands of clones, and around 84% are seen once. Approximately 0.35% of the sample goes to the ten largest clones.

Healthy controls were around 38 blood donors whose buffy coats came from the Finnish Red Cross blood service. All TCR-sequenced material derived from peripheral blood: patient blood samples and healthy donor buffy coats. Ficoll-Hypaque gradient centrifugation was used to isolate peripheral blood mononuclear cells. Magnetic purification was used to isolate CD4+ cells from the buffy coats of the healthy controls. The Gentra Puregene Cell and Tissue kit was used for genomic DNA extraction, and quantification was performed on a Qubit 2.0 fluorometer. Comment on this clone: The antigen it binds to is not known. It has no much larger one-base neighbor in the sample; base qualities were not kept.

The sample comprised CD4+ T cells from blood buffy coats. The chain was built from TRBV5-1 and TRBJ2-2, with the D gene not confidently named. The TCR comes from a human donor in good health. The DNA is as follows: TGCGCCAGCAGCTTGGGGACCGTGAACACCGGGGAGCTGTTTTTT. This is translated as CASSLGTVNTGELFF.